This is a list of T cell receptor beta chains from one sample in a study of identical twins. TCRdb independently ran MiXCR on the 5' RACE reads; one entry per CDR3 protein. The profile shows 1.5 million to 2 million distinct CDR3 sequences, more than 30% of them singletons. The sequencing input was cord blood. The source is a newborn girl in good health. The CDR3 runs from the conserved cysteine through the conserved F or W. The D gene is left open where the match is weak. Rows give clone size only sometimes, using once, few, many, or a class for an expanded clone.

j_call v_call d_call clone_size cdr3_nt cdr3_aa
TRBJ1-1 TRBV20-1 NA NA TGCAGTGCTAGAGATAAGTGGGCTTTCTTT CSARDKWAFF
TRBJ2-1 TRBV10-1 NA few TGCGCCAGCAGTGAGTCGACGGGGTACAATGAGCAGTTCTTC CASSESTGYNEQFF
TRBJ1-2 TRBV12-3/TRBV12-4 NA NA TGTGCCAGCACCCGGGCAGGAGTTAACTATGGCTACACCTTC CASTRAGVNYGYTF
TRBJ2-3 TRBV18 NA NA TGTGCCAGCTCACCTCTCGACTGGAATTGGGGAGATACGCAGTATTTT CASSPLDWNWGDTQYF
TRBJ2-1 TRBV9 NA few TGTGCCAGCAGCGTAGGTCAGAGCGAGCCCTACAATGAGCAGTTCTTC CASSVGQSEPYNEQFF
TRBJ1-2 TRBV5-1 NA NA TGCGCCAGCAGCTTGGAACCGACAGCGAACTATGGCTACACCTTC CASSLEPTANYGYTF
TRBJ2-4 TRBV20-1 TRBD2 NA TGCAGTGCTCGGCTAGCGGGACACATTCAGTACTTC CSARLAGHIQYF
TRBJ2-7 TRBV7-9 NA NA TGTGCCAGCAGCGATAAGGGGCTCTCCTACGAGCAGTACTTC CASSDKGLSYEQYF
TRBJ2-5 TRBV7-2 NA few TGTGCCAGCAGCTTTAGCGCGATAGCGGCTCCCTGGGAGCAGTACTTC CASSFSAIAAPWEQYF
TRBJ2-5 TRBV7-9 TRBD2 few TGTGCCAGCAGCTTGGCACTGTTACTAGCGGAGGGGGAGACCCAGTACTTC CASSLALLLAEGETQYF
TRBJ2-3 TRBV10-3 TRBD2 NA TGTGCCATCAGCGAGTGGGCTAGCGGGGGGTCAGATACGCAGTATTTT CAISEWASGGSDTQYF
TRBJ2-7 TRBV20-1 NA NA TGCAGTGCTAGAGGCCCAGACTCCTACAATGAGCAGTACTTC CSARGPDSYNEQYF
TRBJ2-1 TRBV12-3/TRBV12-4 NA many TGTGCCAGCAGTTTAGGGCCCAATGAGCAGTTCTTC CASSLGPNEQFF
TRBJ2-7 TRBV7-8 NA few TGTGCCAGCAGCTTAGCAGCGCGAAACTCCTACGAGCAGTACTTC CASSLAARNSYEQYF
TRBJ1-2 TRBV11-1 NA NA TGTGCCAGCAGCCCTGACAGGAAATTTAACTACGGCTACACCTTC CASSPDRKFNYGYTF
TRBJ2-7 TRBV14 TRBD2 few TGTGCCAGCAGCCAACTTCCGGGACTAGGGTCAACCGAGCAGTACTTC CASSQLPGLGSTEQYF
TRBJ2-7 TRBV6-6 TRBD2 NA TGTGCCAGCAGTTACGAGGGGACTACTTCCTACGAGCAGTACTTC CASSYEGTTSYEQYF
TRBJ1-4 TRBV4-1 TRBD1 NA TGCGCCAGCAGCCGATACAGGGGGATAAATGAAAAACTGTTTTTT CASSRYRGINEKLFF
TRBJ1-2 TRBV27 NA NA TGTGCCAGCAGCAATTACTTGGGCAGATTCAATGTCCAAGGCTACACCTTC CASSNYLGRFNVQGYTF
TRBJ2-3 TRBV6-6 NA NA TGTGCCAGCACCCAGACGGTACTTACCACAGATACGCAGTATTTT CASTQTVLTTDTQYF
TRBJ2-1 TRBV6-2/TRBV6-3 TRBD2 NA TGTGCCAGCAGTTACGTAATGGGGGGGGAGCATTACAATGAGCAGTTCTTC CASSYVMGGEHYNEQFF
TRBJ2-1 TRBV6-6 NA NA TGTGCCAGCAGGGATGACTTGTACAATGAGCAGTTCTTC CASRDDLYNEQFF
TRBJ2-7 TRBV10-3 NA NA TGTGCCATCAGACGGGAGATTGGTTACGAGCAGTACTTC CAIRREIGYEQYF
TRBJ2-7 TRBV3-1 NA few TGTGCCAGCAGCCAAGTAAGCAGCGCTTCCTACGAGCAGTACTTC CASSQVSSASYEQYF
TRBJ2-3 TRBV2 NA few TGTGCCAGCAGGATGACAGGAGTTAGCACAGATACGCAGTATTTT CASRMTGVSTDTQYF
TRBJ2-3 TRBV3-1 NA NA TGTGCCAGCAGCCAAGATCGTGGATATCTTAGCACAGATACGCAGTATTTT CASSQDRGYLSTDTQYF
TRBJ1-2 TRBV6-1 NA many TGTGCCAGCAGTGAAAGACAGGTCTATGGCTACACCTTC CASSERQVYGYTF
TRBJ2-7 TRBV20-1 TRBD2 NA TGCAGTGCTCTCGGGACTAGCGGCTCCTACGAGCAGTACTTC CSALGTSGSYEQYF
TRBJ2-7 TRBV3-1 NA many TGTGCCAGCAGCCAAGATCCGTTGAGCCACGAGCAGTACTTC CASSQDPLSHEQYF
TRBJ1-4 TRBV4-2 TRBD1 NA TGTGCCAGCAGCCAAGTGGGAAGGGACAGGGGTAATGAAAAACTGTTTTTT CASSQVGRDRGNEKLFF
TRBJ1-6 TRBV25-1 NA once TGTGCCAGCAGGTTGGACTATAATTCACCCCTCCACTTT CASRLDYNSPLHF
TRBJ2-7 TRBV10-3 NA NA TGTGCCATCAGCTCAGACAGCCAGGGCTACGAGCAGTACTTC CAISSDSQGYEQYF
TRBJ1-6 TRBV6-5 TRBD1 NA TGTGCCAGCAGTCTAGGGACAGCGAAGGCCCTCCACTTT CASSLGTAKALHF
TRBJ1-4 TRBV20-1 NA NA TGCAGTGCTAGAGAACAGGGTGAAAAACTGTTTTTT CSAREQGEKLFF
TRBJ2-3 TRBV6-2/TRBV6-3 NA NA TGTGCCAGCAGACGCCGGGACTCTAGGGATACGCAGTATTTT CASRRRDSRDTQYF
TRBJ1-2 TRBV10-3 NA few TGTGCCATCAGACTCCTATCAACAGACGGCTACACCTTC CAIRLLSTDGYTF
TRBJ1-2 TRBV25-1 NA NA TGTGCCAGCAGTGAATATGGGACGGACTATGGCTACACCTTC CASSEYGTDYGYTF
TRBJ2-1 TRBV11-2 NA NA TGTGCCAGCAGCTTAGATAGTCTAGCCTACAATGAGCAGTTCTTC CASSLDSLAYNEQFF
TRBJ2-5 TRBV4-1 NA few TGCGCCAGCAGCCAACTTTCGACAGGTTGGTTTCGAGAGACCCAGTACTTC CASSQLSTGWFRETQYF
TRBJ1-1 TRBV4-1 NA NA TGCGCCAGCAGCCAAGCGGGACACCGGGGGAACACTGAAGCTTTCTTT CASSQAGHRGNTEAFF
TRBJ2-1 TRBV20-1 NA many TGCAGTGCTACCTCACCGGGCAATGAGCAGTTCTTC CSATSPGNEQFF
TRBJ2-7 TRBV29-1 TRBD2 few TGCAGCGTTCGTCCTAGCGGTCCCTACGAGCAGTACTTC CSVRPSGPYEQYF
TRBJ1-2 TRBV27 NA NA TGTGCCAGCAGGGTGGGGCGTGATGGCTATGGCTACACCTTC CASRVGRDGYGYTF
TRBJ2-5 TRBV3-1 NA NA TGTGCCAGCCGTACCGGCTCCCAGCAGTACTTC CASRTGSQQYF
TRBJ1-2 TRBV7-9 NA NA TGTGCCAGCAGCTTGGCACGAGACATCGGCTACACCTTC CASSLARDIGYTF
TRBJ2-7 TRBV6-1 TRBD2 few TGTGCCAGCAGTGCAACTAGCGGGGGTGAGCAGTACTTC CASSATSGGEQYF
TRBJ2-3 TRBV10-3 TRBD2 few TGTGCCATCAGTGCGCTAGCGGGGGGCCTAGATACGCAGTATTTT CAISALAGGLDTQYF
TRBJ2-7 TRBV21-1 NA NA TGTGCCAGCAGCAAAAAAACGCCGACTCACTACGAGCAGTACTTC CASSKKTPTHYEQYF
TRBJ2-7 TRBV14 TRBD1 NA TGTGCCAGCAGCTCGACAGGGACGGTGTACGAGCAGTACTTC CASSSTGTVYEQYF
TRBJ2-7 TRBV4-1 NA few TGCGCCAGCAGCCAACGGTCGGTTCCAGCCTCCTACGAGCAGTACTTC CASSQRSVPASYEQYF
TRBJ2-7 TRBV4-1 NA few TGCGCCAGCAGCCAACATACAGGGTACGAGCAGTACTTC CASSQHTGYEQYF
TRBJ2-3 TRBV15 TRBD1 few TGTGCCACCAGCAGTTCAGACAGGGGGCGATATTCTGGCACAGATACGCAGTATTTT CATSSSDRGRYSGTDTQYF
TRBJ2-3 TRBV12-3/TRBV12-4 TRBD1 NA TGTGCCAGCAACAGGGGGGTAGATACGCAGTATTTT CASNRGVDTQYF